The text below deals with one TCR beta chain. At the DNA level, this CDR3 is encoded by other sequences in the same sample as well. The sample is drawn from a study of shared clonotypes between healthy human individuals. Study overall: Aged between 18 and 49, the donors were two women and a few men. Each donor had three CD4 naive, three CD4 memory, two CD8 naive and one CD8 memory plate.

The CDR3 is made up of 11 amino acids. Germline CDR1 SGHTA, CDR2 FQGTGA. Trimming pared 8 bases from V and 8 bases from J, leaving 10 bases between. Genomic DNA of each subset was evenly split across several immunoSEQ plates. Replicate sorted-subset PCRs were loaded with around 0.2 ug DNA, about 30,000 T cell genomes. This table comes from immunoSEQ multiplex PCR, and its TCRdb copy is limited to in-frame clones, with some not included. Of a few hundred thousand clones detected, approximately 74% appear once; the ten largest clones hold approximately 10%. The sequence came from a man aged 25 to 45 in good health. The material sequenced was memory CD4+ T cells sorted from blood. Subset denoted: CD45RA-negative fraction. This chain connects TRBV7-3 to TRBJ2-1; a possible D gene is TRBD1 (5 bases). The CDR3 spells CASAQGDEQFF. For the CDR3, the DNA is TGTGCCAGCGCCCAGGGCGATGAGCAGTTCTTC.